This passage covers 23 T cell receptor beta chains from one sample sequenced in a study of glioma-infiltrating T cells after dendritic cell vaccination. Using immunoSEQ multiplex PCR, the repertoire was profiled, and TCRdb retains in-frame clones only, with some absent. The data show more than 75,000 clones, 75% to 90% seen once. The time point denotes: after dendritic cell vaccination, including at tumor progression/relapse. The sample here was blood, taken after dendritic cell vaccination. The receptors were sampled from a human donor with glioblastoma.

By sample share, this clone is medium-sized. V and J are TRBV6-1 and TRBJ1-3; D call uncertain. V gave up 2 bases and J gave up 3 bases, with 5 bases separating them. From germline, CDR1 is MNHNS and CDR2 SASEGT. The CDR3 loop spans 13 amino acids. This CDR3 is CASSETGGNTIYF. As DNA, the CDR3 is TGTGCCAGCAGTGAAACGGGTGGAAACACCATATATTTT.

This sequence joins TRBV7-9 and TRBJ1-1; D is ambiguous. The CDR3 has 13 residues. Trimming left V 5 bases short and J 6 bases short, with 13 bases between. CDR1 SEHNR and CDR2 FQNEAQ come from the germline V gene (reference sequence). CDR3 in DNA: TGTGCCAGCAGCCCCCGTGAGGCTTCTGAAGCTTTCTTT. Its translation is CASSPREASEAFF.

The V call is TRBV5-4, the J call TRBJ1-2, with 12 bases lining up with TRBD1. The CDR3 extends over 16 amino acids. Trimming took 5 bases from V and 3 from J; bases not matched to a gene: 8. Germline-derived CDR1 and CDR2 are SGHNT and YYREEE (reference sequence). The CDR3: CASSPGQGAFDYGYTF. CDR3 in DNA: TGTGCCAGCAGTCCGGGACAGGGGGCGTTCGACTATGGCTACACCTTC.

This chain uses TRBV7-9 with TRBJ2-7; possible D gene TRBD1, 5 bases. Germline V gives CDR1 SEHNR, CDR2 FQNEAQ (reference sequence). This CDR3 comprises 15 residues. V was shortened by 1 base and J by 2 bases, with 12 bases between the two germline ends. In DNA form, the CDR3 reads TGTGCCAGCAGCTTAGAGGTGGCAGGGCCCTACGAGCAGTACTTC. Its protein product is CASSLEVAGPYEQYF.

J is TRBJ2-3 and V is TRBV5-6; D is possibly TRBD2 (6 bases). Looked up from germline, CDR1 is SGHDT and CDR2 is YYEEEE. This CDR3 has 17 residues. The ends were cut back, 4 bases at V and 2 bases at J, with 20 bases in the middle. The DNA of the CDR3 is TGTGCCAGCAGCCTCCGGGAGATGAGGGAAACCACAGATACGCAGTATTTT. Encoded protein: CASSLREMRETTDTQYF. Complete variable domain (other parts from reference TRBV5-6 and TRBJ2-3): DAGVTQSPTHLIKTRGQQVTLRCSPKSGHDTVSWYQQALGQGPQFIFQYYEEEERQRGNFPDRFSGHQFPNYSSELNVNALLLGDSALYLCASSLREMRETTDTQYFGPGTRLTVL.

The genes are TRBV6-1 and TRBJ1-2; weak D call: TRBD1 (5 bases). The germline V gene has CDR1 MNHNS and CDR2 SASEGT. The CDR3 is 16 residues long. V was trimmed by 1 base and J by 4 bases, leaving 16 bases between them. CDR3 protein: CASSEGGGPRSYGYTF. CDR3 DNA: TGTGCCAGCAGTGAAGGCGGGGGACCTCGCTCCTATGGCTACACCTTC.

The chain employs TRBV25-1 and TRBJ2-7; 7 nucleotides align to TRBD1. Unmatched junction bases numbered 7, after V lost 4 bases and J lost 4 bases. CDR1 is MGHDK, CDR2 SYGVNS, per germline. The CDR3 covers 14 residues. CDR3 bases: TGTGCCAGCAGTGCGGGACAGACCTCTTACGAGCAGTACTTC. It encodes CASSAGQTSYEQYF.

V is TRBV11-1 and J is TRBJ2-7, with D possibly matching TRBD1 (6 bases). There are 12 residues in the CDR3. V dropped 5 bases and J dropped 12 bases, with 17 bases sitting between them. The germline gives CDR1 SGHAT, CDR2 FQDESV (reference sequence). Here the CDR3 DNA reads TGTGCCAGCAGCGCCCAAACAGGGTTTCCGTACTTC. Protein product: CASSAQTGFPYF.

This chain connects TRBV5-1 to TRBJ1-2; 8 bases map to TRBD1. V lost 3 bases, J lost 8 bases, and 12 bases stayed unmatched. The CDR3 runs to 15 residues. The germline V gene has CDR1 SGHRS and CDR2 YFSETQ. The CDR3 reads CASSSGTGLTGGYTF. The CDR3 DNA sequence: TGCGCCAGCAGCTCCGGGACAGGACTCACTGGGGGCTACACCTTC.

This chain joins TRBV7-8 and TRBJ1-1; the match to TRBD1 covers 9 bases. The J segment lost 0 bases and the V segment lost 0 bases, leaving 2 bases of the junction unmatched. Germline V gene sequence: CDR1 SGHVS, CDR2 FQNEAQ. The CDR3 totals 16 residues. For the CDR3, the DNA is TGTGCCAGCAGCTTAGCCGGGACAGGGTTGAACACTGAAGCTTTCTTT. Protein sequence: CASSLAGTGLNTEAFF.

The V call is TRBV18, the J call TRBJ1-4; the D is unclear. Germline assignment: CDR1 KGHSH and CDR2 LQKENI. V lost 2 bases and J 4 bases, leaving 8 bases between the germline ends. This CDR3 comprises 14 residues. CDR3 loop: CASSPREGNEKLFF. DNA of the CDR3: TGTGCCAGCTCACCAAGGGAGGGTAATGAAAAACTGTTTTTT.

The chain employs TRBV6-5 and TRBJ1-5; 10 bases align to TRBD1. The CDR3 length is 15 residues. Per the germline V gene, CDR1 is MNHEY and CDR2 is SVGAGI. V was clipped by 8 bases and J by 2 bases; unmatched bases: 6. CDR3: CASGDRGVGNQPQHF. The CDR3 coding sequence is TGTGCCAGCGGGGACAGGGGCGTGGGCAATCAGCCCCAGCATTTT.

The chain employs TRBV5-1 and TRBJ2-7, with 8 bases fitting TRBD1. The CDR3 length is 15 residues. Trimming took 4 bases from V and 4 from J; bases not matched to a gene: 10. Looked up from germline, CDR1 is SGHRS and CDR2 is YFSETQ. The CDR3 protein is CASSPRGTGSYEQYF. The CDR3 DNA sequence: TGCGCCAGCAGCCCCAGGGGGACAGGTAGTTACGAGCAGTACTTC.

The V call is TRBV7-9, the J call TRBJ2-5; D is uncertain. Germline V gene sequence: CDR1 SEHNR, CDR2 FQNEAQ (reference sequence). This CDR3 spans 13 amino acids. Deletions cut 5 bases from V and 4 bases from J, with 11 bases between. The CDR3 region is CASSPTPLETQYF. CDR3 DNA sequence: TGTGCCAGCAGCCCAACTCCTCTAGAGACCCAGTACTTC.

This chain joins TRBV5-4 and TRBJ2-1; D is undetermined. From germline, CDR1 is SGHNT and CDR2 YYREEE (reference sequence). Trimming took 0 bases from V and 6 from J, leaving 7 bases between them. The CDR3 consists of 13 residues. CDR3 region: CASSLDTLNEQFF. DNA for the CDR3: TGTGCCAGCAGCTTGGACACGCTCAATGAGCAGTTCTTC.

V and J are TRBV5-4 and TRBJ1-2, with a possible D match to TRBD1 (5 bases). The CDR3 covers 14 residues. The ends were cut back, 4 bases at V and 4 bases at J, with 14 bases in the middle. Germline CDR1 and CDR2: SGHNT and YYREEE (reference sequence). The CDR3 DNA is TGTGCCAGCAGCCGCTTGGTTGGGGCCTATGGCTACACCTTC. It codes for CASSRLVGAYGYTF.

The chain recombines TRBV25-1 with TRBJ1-2, with a possible D match to TRBD1 (6 bases). Germline V gene data show CDR1 as MGHDK and CDR2 as SYGVNS. The ends were cut back, 3 bases at V and 8 bases at J, with 16 bases in the middle. CDR3 length: 14 amino acids. Written as DNA, the CDR3 is TGTGCCAGCAGTGAGGGCGGGGGCGCGCAGGGCTACACCTTC. Its protein product is CASSEGGGAQGYTF.

This chain uses TRBV25-1 with TRBJ2-1, with D possibly being TRBD2 (5 bases). Trimming removed 3 bases from V and 4 bases from J, with 13 bases in between. CDR1 is MGHDK and CDR2 is SYGVNS in the germline V gene. This CDR3 is 15 amino acids long. CDR3 bases: TGTGCCAGCAGTGATACGGCGGGCCCTTACAATGAGCAGTTCTTC. Translation gives CASSDTAGPYNEQFF.

Points on this clone: Relative to the germline gene, one junction end is altered; a read error may explain this. The rearrangement uses TRBV7-7 and TRBJ2-1, with D perhaps TRBD1 (6 bases). Germline CDR1 is SSHAT and CDR2 is FNYEAQ (reference sequence). CDR3 length: 13 residues. Written as DNA, the CDR3 is TGTGCTAGCAGCTCGGACAGAGACAATGAGCAGTTCTTC. Protein product: CASSSDRDNEQFF.

This clone was recorded once. The rearrangement joins TRBV27 to TRBJ1-1; D is unclear. CDR1 and CDR2 from the germline V gene are MNHEY and SMNVEV (reference sequence). The CDR3 runs to 15 residues. The V end was cut by 4 bases, the J end by 2 bases, with 14 bases between. This CDR3 reads CASSSWEGENTEAFF. CDR3 nucleotide sequence: TGTGCCAGCAGTTCCTGGGAGGGCGAAAACACTGAAGCTTTCTTT.

CDR3 sequence: CASRLAGGQETQYF. In nucleotides, the CDR3 is TGTGCCAGCAGACTAGCGGGGGGGCAAGAGACCCAGTACTTC. The rearrangement links TRBV7-9 to TRBJ2-5; 13 bases are shared with TRBD2. The CDR3 loop spans 14 amino acids. The germline CDR1 and CDR2 sequences are SEHNR and FQNEAQ (reference sequence). The V and J ends lost 6 bases and 2 bases, in that order; junction bases with no gene match: 0.

This chain joins TRBV4-3 and TRBJ2-2; tentative D call: TRBD2 (6 bases). This CDR3 is 16 amino acids long. Per the germline V gene, CDR1 is LGHNA and CDR2 is YSLEER. Trimming took off 0 bases at V and 5 bases at J, with 13 bases between the two ends. The CDR3 DNA reads as TGCGCCAGCAGCCAAGACCGGGGGTTGAGGACCGGGGAGCTGTTTTTT. This codes for CASSQDRGLRTGELFF.

The chain uses TRBV12-5 and TRBJ1-4, with 7 bases fitting TRBD1. Germline loops: CDR1 LGHNT, CDR2 FRNRAP. CDR3 length: 17 residues. V dropped 1 base and J dropped 0; count of bases not matched to a gene: 5. CDR3 region: CASGLAKTGSTNEKLFF. The CDR3 bases are TGTGCTAGTGGTTTGGCCAAGACAGGGTCAACTAATGAAAAACTGTTTTTT. Based on the CDR3 plus reference TRBV12-5 and TRBJ1-4, the full variable domain is DARVTQTPRHKVTEMGQEVTMRCQPILGHNTVFWYRQTMMQGLELLAYFRNRAPLDDSGMPKDRFSAEMPDATLATLKIQPSEPRDSAVYFCASGLAKTGSTNEKLFFGSGTQLSVL.